One sample yielded the 16 T cell receptor beta chains listed below, sequenced in a study of OX40 agonist ivuxolimab in advanced cancers. Method: immunoSEQ multiplex PCR; TCRdb's copy keeps in-frame clones and lacks some. The repertoire holds about 94,000 clones, with approximately 91% as singletons. The specimen comprised CD4+ or CD8+ T cells sorted from blood, sampled in a trial of the OX40 agonist ivuxolimab. These receptors came from an adult with an advanced solid tumor such as melanoma, head and neck, liver or kidney cancer.

The chain carries TRBV18 and TRBJ1-5; D possibly corresponds to TRBD1 (5 bases). V lost 4 bases, J lost 2 bases, and 9 bases lay in between. CDR1 is KGHSH, CDR2 LQKENI, per germline. This CDR3 region has 14 residues. The CDR3 region has the DNA TGTGCCAGCTCACTCCGGGACGGCAATCAGCCCCAGCATTTT. Its protein product is CASSLRDGNQPQHF.

This sequence joins TRBV11-2 and TRBJ2-5, with D possibly being TRBD2 (5 bases). This CDR3 is built from 13 residues. CDR1 and CDR2 (germline): SGHAT, FQNNGV. With 5 bases removed from V and 9 bases from J, the gap between germline ends came to 16 bases. The CDR3 loop reads CASSPGKYGAQYF. The CDR3 region has the DNA TGTGCCAGCAGCCCCGGGAAATATGGGGCCCAGTACTTC. The full variable domain, completed using reference TRBV11-2 and TRBJ2-5, is EAGVAQSPRYKIIEKRQSVAFWCNPISGHATLYWYQQILGQGPKLLIQFQNNGVVDDSQLPKDRFSAERLKGVDSTLKIQPAKLEDSAVYLCASSPGKYGAQYFGPGTRLLVL.

This rearrangement joins TRBV10-2 to TRBJ2-7; TRBD1 or TRBD2 may be the D gene (5 bases each). V lost 2 bases and J 9 bases, leaving 26 bases between the germline ends. Germline loops: CDR1 WSHSY, CDR2 SAAADI. The CDR3 totals 17 residues. CDR3 loop: CASSEPQTGTASRAQYF. Here the CDR3 DNA reads TGCGCCAGCAGTGAGCCTCAAACCGGGACCGCCTCTAGAGCGCAGTACTTC.

The chain recombines TRBV9 with TRBJ2-3, with D perhaps TRBD2 (6 bases). V shed 2 bases and J shed 3 bases, with 13 bases lying between them. The CDR3 is made up of 15 amino acids. Germline V gene sequence: CDR1 SGDLS, CDR2 YYNGEE. The CDR3 here is CASSVVGEATDTQYF. In nucleotides, the CDR3 is TGTGCCAGCAGCGTGGTGGGGGAGGCGACAGATACGCAGTATTTT.

Here the CDR3 reads CASSMTGRFLITYNEQFF. As DNA, the CDR3 is TGTGCCAGCAGCATGACAGGGAGGTTTTTGATAACCTACAATGAGCAGTTCTTC. The rearrangement uses TRBV11-1 and TRBJ2-1, with D possibly matching TRBD1 (7 bases). The V and J ends lost 5 bases and 2 bases respectively, with 22 bases between them. The CDR3 runs 18 residues. Germline V gene lookup returns CDR1 SGHAT and CDR2 FQDESV (reference sequence).

V usage is TRBV18 and J usage is TRBJ2-2; D gene ambiguous. From germline, CDR1 is KGHSH and CDR2 LQKENI. Trimming cost V 2 bases and J 5 bases, with 6 bases left between them. The CDR3 extends over 13 amino acids. The CDR3 sequence is CASSPGATGELFF. CDR3 in DNA: TGTGCCAGCTCACCAGGCGCTACCGGGGAGCTGTTTTTT.

This chain links TRBV5-4 with TRBJ1-2; D uncertain. Trimming removed 0 bases from V and 4 bases from J, with 13 bases in between. The germline V gene has CDR1 SGHNT and CDR2 YYREEE (reference sequence). The CDR3 is 15 amino acids. In DNA form, the CDR3 reads TGTGCCAGCAGCTTGGCCGGGCCCGGAGCCTATGGCTACACCTTC. It translates to CASSLAGPGAYGYTF.

The V and J genes are TRBV6-1 and TRBJ2-5, with 8 bases identical to TRBD2. The V and J ends lost 8 bases and 4 bases, in that order; junction bases with no gene match: 9. Germline values: CDR1 MNHNS, CDR2 SASEGT. There are 14 residues in the CDR3. The CDR3 DNA reads TGTGCCAGCTCATTCCGGGGGGGAGGAGAGACCCAGTACTTC. The encoded protein is CASSFRGGGETQYF.

This chain links TRBV19 with TRBJ2-3; 7 bases line up with TRBD1. Per germline, CDR1 LNHDA and CDR2 SQIVND (reference sequence). The junction had 9 bases not matched to a gene; V was cut back by 5 bases and J by 1 base. The CDR3 contains 16 residues. This CDR3 is CASSFPTGRGTDTQYF. For the CDR3, the DNA is TGTGCCAGTAGTTTCCCGACAGGGAGAGGCACAGATACGCAGTATTTT.

This chain links TRBV7-2 with TRBJ2-2; the D gene is possibly TRBD2 (5 bases). Germline V CDR1 and CDR2: SGHTA, FQGNSA. V dropped 3 bases and J dropped 2 bases, with 7 bases sitting between them. This CDR3 has 14 residues. The CDR3 nucleotides are TGTGCCAGCAGCTTCCGGGAAAACACCGGGGAGCTGTTTTTT. Translated, it gives CASSFRENTGELFF. The whole variable domain, filled in from reference TRBV7-2 and TRBJ2-2, reads GAGVSQSPSNKVTEKGKDVELRCDPISGHTALYWYRQSLGQGLEFLIYFQGNSAPDKSGLPSDRFSAERTGGSVSTLTIQRTQQEDSAVYLCASSFRENTGELFFGEGSRLTVL.

The chain links TRBV4-1 to TRBJ1-5; no reliable D call. The CDR3 length is 15 residues. V gave up 2 bases and J gave up 4 bases, with 12 bases separating them. Germline V gene data show CDR1 as MGHRA and CDR2 as YSYEKL. CDR3 nucleotides: TGCGCCAGCAGCCAACTCGGACGGAATAATCAGCCCCAGCATTTT. It is translated as CASSQLGRNNQPQHF.

The CDR3 reads CASSFWGREQYF. The CDR3 nucleotides read TGTGCCAGCAGTTTTTGGGGCAGGGAGCAGTACTTC. This sequence joins TRBV27 and TRBJ2-7; a weak D match, TRBD1 (5 bases). V gave up 3 bases and J gave up 7 bases, with 10 bases separating them. The CDR3 extends over 12 amino acids. Germline lookup yields CDR1 MNHEY and CDR2 SMNVEV (reference sequence).

This clone turned up a few times. This sequence joins TRBV30 and TRBJ1-5; a possible D gene is TRBD1 (6 bases). V gave up 3 bases and J gave up 4 bases, with 13 bases separating them. Germline V lookup: CDR1 GTSNPN, CDR2 SVGIG (reference sequence). The CDR3 is 14 amino acids. As DNA, the CDR3 is TGTGCCTGGAGCCTGGACAGCGGTAATCAGCCCCAGCATTTT. This gives the protein CAWSLDSGNQPQHF.

The V call is TRBV5-1, the J call TRBJ1-1; D is unresolved. Germline V CDR1 and CDR2: SGHRS, YFSETQ. The CDR3 is made up of 14 amino acids. V was pared by 4 bases and J by 6 bases, with 16 bases between. The CDR3 sequence: CASSPKTRGAEAFF. CDR3 nucleotides: TGCGCCAGCAGCCCAAAGACCCGAGGCGCTGAAGCTTTCTTT.

This clone appeared a single time. CDR3 region: CASSPPTGGYSGNTIYF. CDR3 bases: TGTGCCAGTAGTCCACCCACTGGAGGGTACTCTGGAAACACCATATATTTT. This chain connects TRBV19 to TRBJ1-3; D uncertain. The V end was cut by 5 bases, the J end by 0 bases, with 17 bases between. The length of the CDR3 is 17 residues. Germline lookup yields CDR1 LNHDA and CDR2 SQIVND (reference sequence).

This sequence joins TRBV5-1 and TRBJ2-7, with a possible D match to TRBD1 (6 bases). CDR1 and CDR2 from the germline V gene are SGHRS and YFSETQ. With 5 bases removed from V and 1 base from J, the gap between germline ends came to 10 bases. CDR3 length: 13 amino acids. CDR3 sequence: CASRPDRSYEQYF. In DNA, the CDR3 is TGCGCCAGCAGGCCGGACAGATCCTACGAGCAGTACTTC.